Shown below are 10 T cell receptor beta chains from a single sample sequenced in a study of PD-1 blockade in classical Hodgkin lymphoma. The assay was immunoSEQ multiplex PCR, and TCRdb's table has in-frame clones only and misses some. The data contain approximately 100,000 clones, more than 85% of them singletons. In every patient, relapse followed autologous stem cell transplantation, while exposure to brentuximab vedotin differed. Material: peripheral blood mononuclear cells (PBMCs), obtained before the second cycle of nivolumab. These receptors were collected from a human donor with classical Hodgkin lymphoma.

J is TRBJ2-5 and V is TRBV30; 11 bases match TRBD2. The CDR3 totals 15 residues. From germline, CDR1 is GTSNPN and CDR2 SVGIG (reference sequence). The ends lost 4 bases at V and 1 base at J; junction bases unmatched: 5. CDR3 DNA: TGTGCCTGGACGGCTAGCGGGGGGTTCCAAGAGACCCAGTACTTC. Translation gives CAWTASGGFQETQYF. Based on the CDR3 plus reference TRBV30 and TRBJ2-5, the full variable domain is SQTIHQWPATLVQPVGSPLSLECTVEGTSNPNLYWYRQAAGRGLQLLFYSVGIGQISSEVPQNLSASRPQDRQFILSSKKLLLSDSGFYLCAWTASGGFQETQYFGPGTRLLVL.

This rearrangement joins TRBV2 to TRBJ2-1; no definite D call. Looked up from germline, CDR1 is SNHLY and CDR2 is FYNNEI. The CDR3 consists of 15 residues. V lost 2 bases, J lost 5 bases, and 13 bases lay in between. The CDR3 sequence is CASSELRGSHNEQFF. The DNA for the CDR3 is TGTGCCAGCAGTGAACTTCGTGGCAGCCACAATGAGCAGTTCTTC.

This clone occurred once. This chain links TRBV7-3 with TRBJ1-1, with D unresolved. V was clipped by 5 bases and J by 0 bases, with 16 bases between them. CDR1 SGHTA and CDR2 FQGTGA come from the germline V gene. This CDR3 spans 16 amino acids. CDR3 nucleotides: TGTGCCAGCAGCACGTCCGGATTGGGGATGAACACTGAAGCTTTCTTT. It specifies CASSTSGLGMNTEAFF.

The chain has TRBV6-5 and TRBJ2-3; weak D call: TRBD2 (6 bases). The CDR3 runs 14 residues. Germline CDR1 is MNHEY and CDR2 is SVGAGI. Trimming cost V 6 bases and J 4 bases, with 14 bases left between them. CDR3 amino acids: CASREGLVSDTQYF. CDR3 sequence (DNA): TGTGCCAGCAGGGAGGGTCTTGTGTCAGATACGCAGTATTTT.

The chain has TRBV21-1 and TRBJ2-7; TRBD1 is the table's D call, not checked against the DNA. TRBV21-1 is assigned pseudogene status. This CDR3 comprises 15 residues. The CDR3 DNA reads as TGTGCCAGCAGCAACCGGCACAGGGTCTGGAACGAGCAGTACTTC. As protein: CASSNRHRVWNEQYF.

The chain links TRBV15 to TRBJ2-2; TRBD1 agrees at 8 bases. The CDR3 runs 18 residues. Germline loops: CDR1 LNHNV, CDR2 YYDKDF (reference sequence). J gave up 5 bases and V 0 bases, and 11 bases lay outside the gene matches. CDR3 residues: CATSRETGAASFTGELFF. DNA of the CDR3: TGTGCCACCAGCAGAGAGACAGGGGCCGCCTCATTTACCGGGGAGCTGTTTTTT. Variable domain in full (rest from reference TRBV15 and TRBJ2-2): DAMVIQNPRYQVTQFGKPVTLSCSQTLNHNVMYWYQQKSSQAPKLLFHYYDKDFNNEADTPDNFQSRRPNTSFCFLDIRSPGLGDTAMYLCATSRETGAASFTGELFFGEGSRLTVL.

The chain recombines TRBV2 with TRBJ1-2; a possible D gene is TRBD1 (6 bases). The germline V gene encodes CDR1 SNHLY and CDR2 FYNNEI. V was clipped by 0 bases and J by 8 bases, with 19 bases between them. CDR3 length: 16 amino acids. The CDR3 sequence: CASSEALLGAKDGYTF. Here the CDR3 DNA reads TGTGCCAGCAGTGAAGCGCTATTGGGGGCTAAGGACGGCTACACCTTC.

The chain is built from TRBV6-5 and TRBJ2-7, with D perhaps given as TRBD1 or TRBD2 (5 bases each). Trimming removed 6 bases at V and 0 bases at J, with 12 bases between. Germline V CDR1 and CDR2: MNHEY, SVGAGI. There are 14 residues in the CDR3. The CDR3 reads CASSRDPSSYEQYF. CDR3 DNA sequence: TGTGCCAGCAGCAGGGACCCAAGCTCCTACGAGCAGTACTTC.

V and J are TRBV5-6 and TRBJ1-5; D might be TRBD1 (5 bases). Germline CDR1 SGHDT, CDR2 YYEEEE. The CDR3 spans 16 residues. Trimming stripped 5 bases from V and 5 bases from J, with 20 bases between. CDR3 residues: CASSPGGEIWDQPQHF. The CDR3 coding sequence is TGTGCCAGCAGTCCCGGGGGGGAGATATGGGATCAGCCCCAGCATTTT.

The chain recombines TRBV6-4 with TRBJ2-3; maybe TRBD2 (6 bases). The germline V gene has CDR1 MRHNA and CDR2 SNTAGT. This CDR3 contains 14 residues. Trimming took off 3 bases at V and 0 bases at J, with 7 bases between the two ends. CDR3 nucleotide sequence: TGTGCCAGCAGTGAGCGGGGTAGCACAGATACGCAGTATTTT. This codes for CASSERGSTDTQYF.